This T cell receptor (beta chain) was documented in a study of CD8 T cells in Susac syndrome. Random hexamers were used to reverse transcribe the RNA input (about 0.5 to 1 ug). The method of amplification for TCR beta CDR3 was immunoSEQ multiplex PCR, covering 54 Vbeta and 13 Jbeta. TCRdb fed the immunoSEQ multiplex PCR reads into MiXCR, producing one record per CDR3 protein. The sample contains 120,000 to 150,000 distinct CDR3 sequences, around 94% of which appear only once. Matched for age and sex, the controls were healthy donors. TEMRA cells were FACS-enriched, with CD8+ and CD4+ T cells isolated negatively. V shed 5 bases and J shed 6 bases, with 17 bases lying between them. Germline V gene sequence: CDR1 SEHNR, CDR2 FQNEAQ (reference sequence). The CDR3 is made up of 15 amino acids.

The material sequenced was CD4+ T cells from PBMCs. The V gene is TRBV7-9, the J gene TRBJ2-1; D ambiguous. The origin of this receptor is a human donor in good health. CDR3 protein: CASSPGPSGFNEQFF. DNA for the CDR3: TGTGCCAGCAGCCCCGGACCGTCCGGGTTCAATGAGCAGTTCTTC.